This T cell receptor (beta chain) was sequenced for a study of long-term antiretroviral therapy in people with HIV. The overall study: Earliest sampling preceded the 2015 immediate-ART recommendation by about a decade. Broader study findings: Repertoires with HIV possessed tighter CDR3 length spans than those of controls.

Treated in the United States were all of the participants with HIV. Regarding this clone: Its target is unknown.

Assay version v3.0 of immunoSEQ was used, and it was run at survey level. Clones were read by immunoSEQ multiplex PCR, and TCRdb kept only the in-frame ones, dropping some. The sample holds 40,000 to 45,000 clones, around 96% seen once. The trim removed 1 base at V and 10 bases at J, leaving 6 bases unmatched. CDR1 and CDR2 from the germline V gene are KGHSH and LQKENI. The CDR3 spans 14 residues. The origin of this receptor is a woman aged 45-60 years with HIV. The V gene is TRBV18, the J gene TRBJ1-4; 7 positions match TRBD1. The specimen was unsorted PBMCs, collected 3.7 years after starting antiretroviral therapy. The DNA for the CDR3 is TGTGCCAGCTCACCACGGCAGGGGGATGGAAAACTGTTTTTT. This gives the protein CASSPRQGDGKLFF.